The 4 T cell receptor beta chains given below trace back to one sample, sequenced in a study of blood T cells in healthy people across ages. A second PCR, run for 7 to 11 cycles, used a sample-barcoded 5' primer plus a J-beta primer mix. From the 5' RACE reads, TCRdb called clonotypes with MiXCR, one entry per CDR3 protein. Of roughly 680,000 distinct CDR3 sequences in the sample, roughly 21% were seen once. The sample consisted of blood. Every receptor here comes from a man aged 65 to 85 in good health.

V and J are TRBV2 and TRBJ2-5, with 8 nucleotides matching TRBD1. Germline V lookup: CDR1 SNHLY, CDR2 FYNNEI. The CDR3 is 14 amino acids. V was pared by 6 bases and J by 3 bases, with 6 bases of the junction left unmatched. For the CDR3, the DNA is TGTGCCAGCAGAGAGGACAGGGAAAAAGAGACCCAGTACTTC. Its protein product is CASREDREKETQYF.

In this sample, this clonotype turned up a few times. This chain joins TRBV20-1 and TRBJ2-1; TRBD2 matches at 10 bases. Looked up from germline, CDR1 is DFQATT and CDR2 is SNEGSKA (reference sequence). The CDR3 contains 17 residues. J lost 1 base, V lost 0 bases, and 6 bases had no gene match. Here the CDR3 DNA reads TGCAGTGCTAGAGATCCAGCGGGAGGGGAATCCTACAATGAGCAGTTCTTC. Translation gives CSARDPAGGESYNEQFF.

This clonotype was seen a few times. The V call is TRBV15, the J call TRBJ2-1; D gene unclear. This CDR3 comprises 15 residues. Trimming removed 0 bases at V and 5 bases at J, with 11 bases between. Germline CDR1 and CDR2: LNHNV and YYDKDF (reference sequence). This CDR3 reads CATSRDRLVNNEQFF. In DNA, the CDR3 is TGTGCCACCAGCAGAGATCGTCTAGTCAACAATGAGCAGTTCTTC.

This clonotype has a count of ten or more. This chain uses TRBV6-5 with TRBJ1-2; 8 bases fit TRBD1. J gave up 5 bases and V 8 bases, and 16 bases lay outside the gene matches. Germline CDR1 and CDR2: MNHEY and SVGAGI. The CDR3 totals 16 residues. The CDR3 coding sequence is TGTGCCAGCGCTACGACAGGGGCCGGACAGGGTTATGGCTACACCTTC. Its translation: CASATTGAGQGYGYTF.